This is a list of T cell receptor beta chains from one sample in a study of glioma-infiltrating T cells after dendritic cell vaccination. The data were produced by immunoSEQ multiplex PCR, yet TCRdb's version contains in-frame clones alone and is incomplete. The sample lists approximately 92,000 clones, approximately 84% seen once, with roughly 5.3% in the top ten. Specimen: blood, collected after dendritic cell vaccination. The receptors shown here come from a human donor with glioblastoma. The CDR3 runs from the conserved cysteine through the conserved F or W. D genes are given only for firm matches. Expanded clones get a size class; other rows say once, few or many, or leave the size out.

TGTGCCAGCAGCCAAACCCGGGACAGTAATCAGCCCCAGCATTTT	CASSQTRDSNQPQHF	NA	TRBD1	TRBJ1-5	TRBV5-6
TGCGCCAGCAGCCAATTCAATAGCGGGAGAGGTGATACGCAGTATTTT	CASSQFNSGRGDTQYF	NA	TRBD2	TRBJ2-3	TRBV4-1
TGTGCCAGCGGCCTGGCGGGGTACGAGCAGTACTTC	CASGLAGYEQYF	NA	NA	TRBJ2-7	TRBV6-6
TGTGCCAGCAGTGAGTACGGGAGGGCTCCCACAGATACGCAGTATTTT	CASSEYGRAPTDTQYF	NA	TRBD2	TRBJ2-3	TRBV6-1
TGCGCCAGCAGTGAGAGTACTAGCACCTCAGGCACCTACGAGCAGTACTTC	CASSESTSTSGTYEQYF	NA	NA	TRBJ2-7	TRBV10-1
TGTGCCAGCAGAAGAGACAGGGGTTCTGGGGCCAACGTCCTGACTTTC	CASRRDRGSGANVLTF	NA	TRBD1	TRBJ2-6	TRBV27
TGCGCCAGCAGTTCAGCCGCAACCCTCAGGGGTACTTTCTTT	CASSSAATLRGTFF	few	NA	TRBJ1-1	TRBV10-2
TGTGCCAGCAGTTGGGCCAGTGGGGGGGGATACGAGCAGTACTTC	CASSWASGGGYEQYF	few	TRBD2	TRBJ2-7	TRBV28
TGCGCCAGCAGCTTGGCGGGGGACAGGGACACCAATGAGCAGTTCTTC	CASSLAGDRDTNEQFF	once	TRBD1	TRBJ2-1	TRBV5-1
TGTGCCAGCAGGAACTTGGGCAGGGGTGAGACCCAGTACTTC	CASRNLGRGETQYF	NA	NA	TRBJ2-5	TRBV7-9
TGTGCCTGGAGTCTACTTAAATCCGGAGAGACCCAGTACTTC	CAWSLLKSGETQYF	NA	NA	TRBJ2-5	TRBV30
TGTGCCAGCAGCCGACACAAACTAGCGGGAGTTGGTTTAGATACGCAGTATTTT	CASSRHKLAGVGLDTQYF	NA	TRBD2	TRBJ2-3	TRBV28
TGTGCCAGCAGCTTGTCGACAGGGCGAGTAATCACTGAAGCTTTCTTT	CASSLSTGRVITEAFF	NA	TRBD1	TRBJ1-1	TRBV13
TGTGCCATCAGTGGACAGGGGGGTGGTTCTGAAGCTTTCTTT	CAISGQGGGSEAFF	NA	TRBD1	TRBJ1-1	TRBV10-3
TGTGCCAGCAGCTGGACTAGCGGCTTAACCTACGAGCAGTACTTC	CASSWTSGLTYEQYF	NA	TRBD2	TRBJ2-7	TRBV11-2
TGCGCCAGCCCTTCGAACCGACAGATCTTGAGCTACGAGCAGTACTTC	CASPSNRQILSYEQYF	NA	NA	TRBJ2-7	TRBV5-1
TGTGCCAGCAGTGTATATGCGGGGACTAGCGGGGGAGGGGATACGCAGTATTTT	CASSVYAGTSGGGDTQYF	NA	TRBD2	TRBJ2-3	TRBV2
TGTGCCATCAGTGAGCGCTACGAGCAGTACTTC	CAISERYEQYF	few	NA	TRBJ2-7	TRBV10-3
TGCAGCGTTGGTTCTAGAGAACGGGAGAACACTTTCTTT	CSVGSRERENTFF	NA	NA	TRBJ1-1	TRBV29-1
TGTGCCAGCACGGGGGGGTCGGTTCAGCCCCAGCATTTT	CASTGGSVQPQHF	NA	NA	TRBJ1-5	TRBV28
TGCGCCAGCAGCCAAGATCCTGGGACAGGGGGTAATGGCTACACCTTC	CASSQDPGTGGNGYTF	NA	TRBD1	TRBJ1-2	TRBV4-1
TGCAGCGCCCTGACAGGGTGGACTGAAGCTTTCTTT	CSALTGWTEAFF	NA	TRBD1	TRBJ1-1	TRBV29-1